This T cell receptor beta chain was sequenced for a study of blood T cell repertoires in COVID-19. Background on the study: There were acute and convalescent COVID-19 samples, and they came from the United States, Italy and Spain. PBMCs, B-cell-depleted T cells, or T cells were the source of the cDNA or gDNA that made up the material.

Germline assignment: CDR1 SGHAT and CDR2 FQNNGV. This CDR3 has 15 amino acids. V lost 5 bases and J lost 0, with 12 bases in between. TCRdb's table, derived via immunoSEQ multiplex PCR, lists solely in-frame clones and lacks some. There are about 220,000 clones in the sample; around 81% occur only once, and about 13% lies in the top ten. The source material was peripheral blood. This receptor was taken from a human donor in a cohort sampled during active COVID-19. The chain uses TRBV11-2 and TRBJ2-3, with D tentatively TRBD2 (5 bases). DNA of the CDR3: TGTGCCAGCAGCCCGTCCTCGGGAAGCACAGATACGCAGTATTTT. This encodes CASSPSSGSTDTQYF.